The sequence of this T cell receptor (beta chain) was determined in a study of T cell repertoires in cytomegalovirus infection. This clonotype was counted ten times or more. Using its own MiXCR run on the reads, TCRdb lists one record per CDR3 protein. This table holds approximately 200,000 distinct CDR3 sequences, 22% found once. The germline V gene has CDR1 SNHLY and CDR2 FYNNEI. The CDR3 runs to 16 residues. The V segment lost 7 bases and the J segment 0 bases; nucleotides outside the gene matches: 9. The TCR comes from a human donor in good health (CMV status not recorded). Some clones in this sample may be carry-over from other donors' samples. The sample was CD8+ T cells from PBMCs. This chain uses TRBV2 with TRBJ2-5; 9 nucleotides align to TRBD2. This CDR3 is CASKGERGVYQETQYF. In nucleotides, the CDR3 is TGTGCCAGCAAGGGGGAGCGGGGGGTGTACCAAGAGACCCAGTACTTC.